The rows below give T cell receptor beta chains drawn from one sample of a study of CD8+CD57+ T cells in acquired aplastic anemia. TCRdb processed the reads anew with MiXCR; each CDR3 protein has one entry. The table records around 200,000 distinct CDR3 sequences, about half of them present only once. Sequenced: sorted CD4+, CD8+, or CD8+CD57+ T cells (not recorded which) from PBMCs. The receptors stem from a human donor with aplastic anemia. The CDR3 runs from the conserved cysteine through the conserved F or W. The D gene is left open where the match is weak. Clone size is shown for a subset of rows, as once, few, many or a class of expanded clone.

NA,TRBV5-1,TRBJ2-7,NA,TGCGCCAGCAGCTTATCATGGTCTGGATACGAGCAGTACTTC,CASSLSWSGYEQYF
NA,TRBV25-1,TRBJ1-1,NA,TGTGCCAGCAGTGACAATTTTCCGGGCACTGAAGCTTTCTTT,CASSDNFPGTEAFF
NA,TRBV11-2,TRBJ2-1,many,TGTGCCAGCAGCTCTGACGTACGCTCCTACAATGAGCAGTTCTTC,CASSSDVRSYNEQFF
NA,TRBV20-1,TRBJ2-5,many,TGCAGTGCTAGAGATCAGCGAGAGACCCAGTACTTC,CSARDQRETQYF
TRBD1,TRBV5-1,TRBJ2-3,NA,TGCGCCAGCAGCTTTGAGGACAGGGGGACAGATACGCAGTATTTT,CASSFEDRGTDTQYF
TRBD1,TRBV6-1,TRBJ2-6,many,TGTGCCAGCAGTGAAGCTGGGCAGGGGGTTGCCAACGTCCTGACTTTC,CASSEAGQGVANVLTF
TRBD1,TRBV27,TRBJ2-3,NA,TGTGCCAGCAGTTCCCCGACAGGGTGGGATACGCAGTATTTT,CASSSPTGWDTQYF
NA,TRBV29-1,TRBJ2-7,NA,TGCAGCGCTCGGGGAAACCCCTACGAGCAGTACTTC,CSARGNPYEQYF
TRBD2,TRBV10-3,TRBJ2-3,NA,TGTGCCATCGCCGGGACTAGCCTCGGGTACGGCACAGATACGCAGTATTTT,CAIAGTSLGYGTDTQYF
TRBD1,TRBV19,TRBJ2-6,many,TGTGCCAGTAGTCCAAGACAGGGTGCCGTTGGGGCCAACGTCCTGACTTTC,CASSPRQGAVGANVLTF
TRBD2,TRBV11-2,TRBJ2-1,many,TGTGCCAGCAGCTCCCTAAGACCGGGACTATACAATGAGCAGTTCTTC,CASSSLRPGLYNEQFF
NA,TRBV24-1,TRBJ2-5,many,TGTGCCACCAGTGAAGCTACAGGGTCTCAAGAGACCCAGTACTTC,CATSEATGSQETQYF
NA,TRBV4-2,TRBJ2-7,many,TGTGCCAGCAGCCAACAGGGGGCGGGAGCCTCCTACGAGCAGTACTTC,CASSQQGAGASYEQYF
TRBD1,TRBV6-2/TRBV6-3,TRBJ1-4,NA,TGTGCCAGCAGATCAGGGGGCGCGAATGAAAAACTGTTTTTT,CASRSGGANEKLFF
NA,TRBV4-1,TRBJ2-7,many,TGCGCCAGCAGCCAACCCGTTGGACCCTTCGAGCAGTACTTC,CASSQPVGPFEQYF
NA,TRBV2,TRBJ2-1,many,TGTGCCAGCAGGCCGTTTGGGCTTGAGGGAAATGAGCAGTTCTTC,CASRPFGLEGNEQFF
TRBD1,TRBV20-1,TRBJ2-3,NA,TGCAGTGCTAGGGGGACAGGGGGTTTTCCCACAGATACGCAGTATTTT,CSARGTGGFPTDTQYF
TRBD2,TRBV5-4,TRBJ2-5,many,TGTGCCAGCAGCTTGGCGGGGGGTGGGGAGACCCAGTACTTC,CASSLAGGGETQYF
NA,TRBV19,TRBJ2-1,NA,TGTGCCAGTGAGAACAGAGGCTACAATGAGCAGTTCTTC,CASENRGYNEQFF
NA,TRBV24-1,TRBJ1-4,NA,TGTGCCACCAGTGATTTTGAAGGAAAACTGTTTTTT,CATSDFEGKLFF
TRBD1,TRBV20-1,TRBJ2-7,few,TGCAGTGCGGTTTCGGGACAGGGGGGCGTCGAGCAGTACTTC,CSAVSGQGGVEQYF
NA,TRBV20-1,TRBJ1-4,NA,TGCAGTGCTAGGGAAACAAGGGAGATAGGCACTGAAAAACTGTTTTTT,CSARETREIGTEKLFF
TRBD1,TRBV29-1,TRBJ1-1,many,TGCAGCGCCTTCGGACAGGGGCACACTGAAGCTTTCTTT,CSAFGQGHTEAFF
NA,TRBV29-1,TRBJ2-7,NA,TGCAGCGTTGAGCTAGGTTCCTACGAGCAGTACTTC,CSVELGSYEQYF